Following are 8 T cell receptor beta chains from one sample sequenced in a study of shared clonotypes between healthy human individuals. Using immunoSEQ multiplex PCR, the repertoire was profiled, and TCRdb retains in-frame clones only, with some absent. The table shows just over 2,000,000 clones, with approximately 94% occurring only once. CD45RO negativity and positive selection for CCR7 defined naive CD8 cells, a population that excluded terminally differentiated effector memory CD45RA+ cells. Sequencing was performed on naive CD8+ T cells sorted from blood. The origin of the receptors is a man aged 18-30 years in good health.

Note on this clone: Different DNA sequences within this sample yield the same CDR3. The V and J genes are TRBV19 and TRBJ1-5; D call uncertain. Germline lookup yields CDR1 LNHDA and CDR2 SQIVND (reference sequence). The V end was cut by 3 bases, the J end by 4 bases, with 10 bases between. This CDR3 is 14 amino acids long. The CDR3 spells CASSIRDYNQPQHF. Written as DNA, the CDR3 is TGTGCCAGTAGTATTAGGGATTATAATCAGCCCCAGCATTTT.

Remarks on this clone: Other DNA sequences within the sample encode an identical CDR3. The chain is built from TRBV5-6 and TRBJ2-4, with D hard to call. Germline loops: CDR1 SGHDT, CDR2 YYEEEE. The V gene lost 4 bases and the J gene lost 4 bases, with 3 bases spanning the gap. The CDR3 is 11 amino acids. The CDR3 DNA is TGTGCCAGCAGCCTAAAAAACATTCAGTACTTC. Residues: CASSLKNIQYF.

Note on this clone: Additional DNA sequences in this sample encode the identical CDR3. The chain couples TRBV7-9 to TRBJ1-1, with 8 positions matching TRBD1. The CDR3 extends over 15 amino acids. J lost 3 bases, V lost 4 bases, and 7 bases had no gene match. The germline CDR1 and CDR2 sequences are SEHNR and FQNEAQ (reference sequence). The DNA for the CDR3 is TGTGCCAGCAGCTCAGGACAGGGTAAGGACACTGAAGCTTTCTTT. Its translation is CASSSGQGKDTEAFF.

The rearrangement uses TRBV30 and TRBJ1-3, with D uncertain. Between the trimmed V and J ends, which lost 1 base and 4 bases, there was a span of 8 bases. The CDR3 totals 13 residues. Germline V lookup: CDR1 GTSNPN, CDR2 SVGIG (reference sequence). CDR3 bases: TGTGCCTGGAGTGCCATAGGGGGAAACACCATATATTTT. Encoded protein: CAWSAIGGNTIYF.

V usage is TRBV25-1 and J usage is TRBJ1-1; D is undetermined. Germline V gives CDR1 MGHDK, CDR2 SYGVNS. The V and J ends lost 3 bases and 6 bases respectively, with 8 bases between them. This CDR3 region has 12 residues. The CDR3 reads CASSDGWAEAFF. The CDR3 bases are TGTGCCAGCAGTGACGGATGGGCTGAAGCTTTCTTT.

The chain has TRBV5-1 and TRBJ2-3; possible D gene TRBD2, 5 bases. The CDR3 sequence is 14 residues long. The ends were cut back, 1 base at V and 2 bases at J, with 8 bases in the middle. Germline V CDR1 and CDR2: SGHRS, YFSETQ. The CDR3 DNA reads TGCGCCAGCAGCTTGATCGGGGACACAGATACGCAGTATTTT. Protein sequence: CASSLIGDTDTQYF.

The V gene is TRBV7-8, the J gene TRBJ1-5; TRBD1 agrees at 8 bases. CDR1 and CDR2 from the germline V gene are SGHVS and FQNEAQ. Trimming cost V 5 bases and J 0 bases; bases outside gene matches: 9. The CDR3 has 17 amino acids. This CDR3 reads CASSPTLTGDSNQPQHF. In DNA form, the CDR3 reads TGTGCCAGCAGCCCGACATTGACAGGGGATAGCAATCAGCCCCAGCATTTT.

As to this clone: At the DNA level, this CDR3 is encoded by other sequences in the same sample as well. The gene calls are TRBV6-5 and TRBJ2-7, with TRBD1 matching 7 bases. Looked up from germline, CDR1 is MNHEY and CDR2 is SVGAGI. V was pared by 6 bases and J by 1 base, with 3 bases of the junction left unmatched. CDR3 length: 13 amino acids. The CDR3 DNA is TGTGCCAGCAGCCCGGGACAGTCCTACGAGCAGTACTTC. Its protein is CASSPGQSYEQYF.